Sequencing of this T cell receptor beta chain was carried out in a study of blood T cells in healthy people across ages. Findings of the study overall: Changes in expanded clonotypes were possibly confounded, as the CMV status of donors was unknown.

About this clonotype: Its antigen is not known. The junction departs from the called germline gene at one end, perhaps through a read error.

The CDR3 consists of 15 residues. Germline V gives CDR1 MDHEN, CDR2 SYDVKM. A second PCR of about 6 to 12 cycles used a sample-barcoded 5' primer and a J-beta primer mix. Researchers report that a template-switch adaptor with 12 random nucleotides tagged each cDNA molecule. TCRdb re-called the 5' RACE reads with MiXCR, one entry per CDR3 protein. The sample has about 830,000 distinct CDR3 sequences, 60% to 80% seen once. Each of the donors had roughly 9.1 milliliters of peripheral blood drawn into EDTA-treated Vacutainer tubes. Specimen: blood. This receptor was identified in a man aged 25 to 40 in good health. The chain employs TRBV28 and TRBJ2-1, with 7 bases lining up with TRBD2. The CDR3 region is CVSSLSSGVLNEQFF. The CDR3 DNA reads as TGTGTCAGCAGTTTATCGAGCGGGGTCCTCAATGAGCAGTTCTTC.